This T cell receptor (beta chain) was recovered during a study of beta chain features in type 1 diabetes. Per germline, CDR1 MGHDK and CDR2 SYGVNS. Trimming stripped 2 bases from V and 3 bases from J, with 15 bases between. CDR3 length: 16 residues. The sequenced template was cDNA made from the entire isolated RNA. Using immunoSEQ multiplex PCR, the repertoire was profiled, and TCRdb retains in-frame clones only, with some absent. This sample has hundreds of thousands of clones, with about 14% found just once. V usage is TRBV25-1 and J usage is TRBJ2-3; no reliable D call. This TCR was sampled from a man between 18 and 35 years old in good health. The sample was naive CD4+ T cells from blood. The CDR3 spells CASSEGNYLGTDTQYF. CDR3 nucleotides: TGTGCCAGCAGTGAAGGGAACTACCTAGGGACAGATACGCAGTATTTT.